Described below is a single T cell receptor beta chain sequence and its context. The CDR3 totals 14 residues. Germline V lookup: CDR1 LGHDT, CDR2 YNNKEL (reference sequence). Trimming left V 6 bases short and J 10 bases short, with 16 bases between. The sample is drawn from a study of blood T cell repertoires in COVID-19. The wider study: The origin of the acute and convalescent COVID-19 samples was the United States, Italy and Spain. The cDNA or gDNA used as material had been derived from T cells, B-cell-depleted T cells, or PBMCs.

Original handling: Nucleated cell counts were estimated from reference gene primer amplification. Using immunoSEQ multiplex PCR, the repertoire was profiled, and TCRdb retains in-frame clones only, with some absent. V, J and clone size were drawn from that table, and D and trimming were deduced from the DNA. The table has tens of thousands of clones, around 88% seen once; the top ten hold approximately 5.1%. The receptor was isolated from a man aged 55 to 70 with acute or convalescent COVID-19. The chain carries TRBV3-1 (or the pseudogene TRBV3-2) and TRBJ1-6; a weak D match, TRBD1 (5 bases). Sequencing input: peripheral blood. The CDR3 sequence is CASREGHGGSPLHF. The CDR3 nucleotides read TGTGCCAGCAGAGAAGGACACGGAGGGTCACCCCTCCACTTT.